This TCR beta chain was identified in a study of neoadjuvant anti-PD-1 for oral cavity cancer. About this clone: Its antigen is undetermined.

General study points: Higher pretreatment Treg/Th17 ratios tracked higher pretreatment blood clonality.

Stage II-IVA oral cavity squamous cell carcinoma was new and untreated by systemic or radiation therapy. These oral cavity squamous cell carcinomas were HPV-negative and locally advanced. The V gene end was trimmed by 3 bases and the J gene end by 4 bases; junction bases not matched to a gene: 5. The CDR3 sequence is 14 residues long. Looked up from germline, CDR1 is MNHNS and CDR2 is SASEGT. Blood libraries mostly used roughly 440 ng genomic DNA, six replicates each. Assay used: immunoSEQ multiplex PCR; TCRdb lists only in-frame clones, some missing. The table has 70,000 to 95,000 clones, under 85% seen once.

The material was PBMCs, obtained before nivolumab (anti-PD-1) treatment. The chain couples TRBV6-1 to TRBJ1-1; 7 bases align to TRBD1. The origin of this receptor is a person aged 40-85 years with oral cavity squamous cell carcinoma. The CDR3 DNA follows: TGTGCCAGCAGTGAGGGGGGACAGCGCACTGAAGCTTTCTTT. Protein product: CASSEGGQRTEAFF.